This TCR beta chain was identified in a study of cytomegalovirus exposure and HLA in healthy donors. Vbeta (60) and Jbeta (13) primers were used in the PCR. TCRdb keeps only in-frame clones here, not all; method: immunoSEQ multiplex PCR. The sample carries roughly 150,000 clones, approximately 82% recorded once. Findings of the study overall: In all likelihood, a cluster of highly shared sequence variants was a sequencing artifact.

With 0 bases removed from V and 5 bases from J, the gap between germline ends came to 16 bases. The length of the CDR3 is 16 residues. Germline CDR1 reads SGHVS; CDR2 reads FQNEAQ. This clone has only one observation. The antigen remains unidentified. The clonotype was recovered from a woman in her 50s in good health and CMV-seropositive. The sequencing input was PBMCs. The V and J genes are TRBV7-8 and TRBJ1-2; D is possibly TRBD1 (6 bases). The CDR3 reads CASSLARWGGPYGYTF. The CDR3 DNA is TGTGCCAGCAGCTTAGCCCGATGGGGGGGCCCTTATGGCTACACCTTC.